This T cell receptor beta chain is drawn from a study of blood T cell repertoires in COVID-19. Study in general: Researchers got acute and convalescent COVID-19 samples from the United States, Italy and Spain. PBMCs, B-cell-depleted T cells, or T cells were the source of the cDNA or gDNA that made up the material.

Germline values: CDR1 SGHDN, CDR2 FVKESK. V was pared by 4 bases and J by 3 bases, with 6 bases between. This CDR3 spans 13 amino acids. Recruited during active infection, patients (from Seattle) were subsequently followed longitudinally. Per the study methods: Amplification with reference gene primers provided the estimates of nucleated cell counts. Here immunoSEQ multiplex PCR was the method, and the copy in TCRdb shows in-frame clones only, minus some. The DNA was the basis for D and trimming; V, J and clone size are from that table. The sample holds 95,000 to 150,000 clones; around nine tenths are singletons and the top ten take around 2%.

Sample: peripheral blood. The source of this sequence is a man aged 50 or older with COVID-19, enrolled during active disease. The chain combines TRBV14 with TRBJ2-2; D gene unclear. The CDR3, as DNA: TGTGCCAGCAGCCCGCAGGACACCGGGGAGCTGTTTTTT. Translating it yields CASSPQDTGELFF.